This is a list of T cell receptor beta chains from one sample in a study of molecular identifiers for immune sequencing clone quantification. TCRdb re-analysed the PCR reads in MiXCR, keeping a single row per CDR3 protein. The profile shows about 640,000 distinct CDR3 sequences, just under 20% of them singletons. Sequencing input: naive CD8+ T cells from blood, with Jurkat cell RNA spiked in. All receptors come from a human donor in good health. Some libraries in this study had Jurkat cell RNA spiked in. Each CDR3 is given with its conserved first and last residue. D genes are given only for firm matches. Clone size is shown for a subset of rows, as once, few, many or a class of expanded clone.

V gene,clone size,D gene,J gene,CDR3 protein,CDR3 DNA
TRBV12-3/TRBV12-4,many,TRBD1,TRBJ1-1,CASSLALGQVMNTEAFF,TGTGCCAGCAGTTTAGCCTTGGGACAGGTGATGAACACTGAAGCTTTCTTT
TRBV7-9,NA,TRBD1,TRBJ2-1,CASSPQGGSEGYNEQFF,TGTGCCAGCAGCCCCCAAGGGGGCTCAGAAGGATACAATGAGCAGTTCTTC
TRBV5-1,NA,TRBD1,TRBJ2-7,CASGPSDRVYEQYF,TGCGCCAGCGGCCCGAGTGACAGGGTCTACGAGCAGTACTTC
TRBV11-3,NA,TRBD2,TRBJ2-3,CASSLGTSGGASTDTQYF,TGTGCCAGCAGCTTAGGGACTAGCGGGGGGGCCTCCACAGATACGCAGTATTTT
TRBV12-3/TRBV12-4,many,TRBD1,TRBJ2-7,CASSFGTGPYEQYF,TGTGCCAGCAGCTTCGGGACAGGGCCCTACGAGCAGTACTTC
TRBV7-2,NA,NA,TRBJ2-1,CASSLSFGASSYNEQFF,TGTGCCAGCAGCTTGTCCTTTGGGGCGAGCTCCTACAATGAGCAGTTCTTC
TRBV27,many,NA,TRBJ1-2,CASSWGGASYGYTF,TGTGCCAGCAGTTGGGGGGGGGCATCCTATGGCTACACCTTC
TRBV19,few,NA,TRBJ2-3,CASSIGWDTQYF,TGTGCCAGTAGTATAGGCTGGGATACGCAGTATTTT
TRBV5-4,many,TRBD2,TRBJ2-3,CASSSPELAGTDTQYF,TGTGCCAGCAGCTCCCCTGAACTAGCGGGCACAGATACGCAGTATTTT
TRBV6-6,NA,NA,TRBJ1-4,CASSYYRSNEKLFF,TGTGCCAGCAGTTACTACAGGAGTAATGAAAAACTGTTTTTT
TRBV7-8,many,NA,TRBJ2-2,CASFGPNTGELFF,TGTGCCAGCTTTGGACCAAACACCGGGGAGCTGTTTTTT
TRBV29-1,few,NA,TRBJ2-7,CSVVDGNSYEQYF,TGCAGCGTTGTTGACGGGAACTCCTACGAGCAGTACTTC
TRBV2,few,NA,TRBJ2-7,CASSGPGQILYEQYF,TGTGCCAGCAGTGGTCCCGGACAGATACTCTACGAGCAGTACTTC
TRBV7-9,few,TRBD1,TRBJ2-5,CASSLGTVQETQHF,TGTGCCAGCAGCTTGGGGACAGTCCAAGAGACCCAGCACTTC
TRBV19,many,NA,TRBJ1-5,CASSIGGYGLQPQHF,TGTGCCAGTAGTATCGGAGGGTACGGGTTACAGCCCCAGCATTTT
TRBV27,many,NA,TRBJ1-1,CASSLIGTPEAFF,TGTGCCAGCAGTTTAATTGGGACACCTGAAGCTTTCTTT
TRBV14,NA,NA,TRBJ1-2,CASSTPGGHGYTF,TGTGCCAGCAGCACGCCTGGGGGGCATGGCTACACCTTC
TRBV18,few,NA,TRBJ2-7,CASSPSTGNPYEQYF,TGTGCCAGCTCACCCAGTACGGGAAATCCCTACGAGCAGTACTTC
TRBV7-6,many,NA,TRBJ2-7,CASSLGGEVYNEQYF,TGTGCCAGCAGCTTAGGGGGGGAGGTGTACAACGAGCAGTACTTC
TRBV20-1,many,NA,TRBJ1-4,CSARGRTGLNEKLFF,TGCAGTGCTAGAGGCAGAACAGGGTTGAATGAAAAACTGTTTTTT
TRBV27,NA,NA,TRBJ2-7,CASSLSGLIYEQYF,TGTGCCAGCAGTTTATCGGGACTGATCTACGAGCAGTACTTC